A selection of T cell receptor beta chains follows, all from one sample in a study of identical twins. TCRdb re-called the 5' RACE reads through MiXCR, storing one row per CDR3 protein. The data contain about 260,000 distinct CDR3 sequences, 5.5% to 7% of them singletons. These data also featured in a second study, about yellow fever vaccine responses in identical twins.

The sequencing sample was made of memory (CD45RO+) T cells sorted from blood. The receptors derive from a woman between 18 and 29 years old in good health. The CDR3 runs from the conserved cysteine through the conserved F or W. The order of the fields is clone size, D gene, V gene, J gene, CDR3 protein, CDR3 DNA. A D gene is named only where the DNA matches it firmly. The listing skips clone size in some rows; elsewhere it reads once, few, many or a size class.

size: -
D: TRBD2
V: TRBV4-2
J: TRBJ2-3
CDR3: CASQGMAGGPTDTQYF
DNA: TGTGCCAGCCAAGGGATGGCGGGAGGGCCAACAGATACGCAGTATTTT

size: many
D: TRBD1
V: TRBV7-6
J: TRBJ1-1
CDR3: CASSPGGNRDTEAFF
DNA: TGTGCCAGCAGCCCAGGGGGGAATAGGGACACTGAAGCTTTCTTT

size: few
D: -
V: TRBV25-1
J: TRBJ2-6
CDR3: CASSEYGGLAGANVLTF
DNA: TGTGCCAGCAGTGAATATGGGGGGTTAGCTGGGGCCAACGTCCTGACTTTC

size: few
D: -
V: TRBV29-1
J: TRBJ1-1
CDR3: CSATRGDGEAFF
DNA: TGCAGCGCCACACGGGGGGATGGAGAAGCTTTCTTT

size: few
D: -
V: TRBV9
J: TRBJ1-1
CDR3: CASSVAAGFAEAFF
DNA: TGTGCCAGCAGCGTAGCCGCAGGGTTTGCTGAAGCTTTCTTT

size: -
D: TRBD2
V: TRBV5-6
J: TRBJ2-1
CDR3: CASSAGGGDEQFF
DNA: TGTGCCAGCAGCGCCGGGGGGGGGGATGAGCAGTTCTTC

size: -
D: TRBD1
V: TRBV7-9
J: TRBJ2-1
CDR3: CASSLGGWGQGNNEQFF
DNA: TGTGCCAGCAGCTTAGGGGGGTGGGGACAGGGTAACAATGAGCAGTTCTTC

size: many
D: TRBD2
V: TRBV12-3/TRBV12-4
J: TRBJ2-1
CDR3: CASSTYLGALAVGNEQFF
DNA: TGTGCCAGCAGTACATACCTGGGTGCACTAGCGGTTGGGAATGAGCAGTTCTTC

size: few
D: TRBD1
V: TRBV28
J: TRBJ2-2
CDR3: CASSLRDRVSGELFF
DNA: TGTGCCAGCAGTCTCCGGGACAGGGTGTCCGGGGAGCTGTTTTTT

size: few
D: -
V: TRBV15
J: TRBJ2-2
CDR3: CATSIKQPNTGELFF
DNA: TGTGCCACCAGCATCAAACAGCCGAACACCGGGGAGCTGTTTTTT

size: few
D: -
V: TRBV5-1
J: TRBJ2-5
CDR3: CASSTAGVQETQYF
DNA: TGCGCCAGCAGCACCGCAGGGGTTCAAGAGACCCAGTACTTC

size: few
D: -
V: TRBV5-1
J: TRBJ2-5
CDR3: CASSLDLVQETQYF
DNA: TGCGCCAGCAGCTTGGATCTCGTCCAAGAGACCCAGTACTTC

size: few
D: -
V: TRBV28
J: TRBJ2-1
CDR3: CASYKRAGPQRSEQFF
DNA: TGTGCCAGCTATAAAAGGGCGGGACCCCAGCGTAGTGAGCAGTTCTTC

size: many
D: TRBD1
V: TRBV7-3
J: TRBJ2-5
CDR3: CASSLTSSGTAQETQYF
DNA: TGTGCCAGCAGCTTAACCTCCTCCGGGACAGCTCAAGAGACCCAGTACTTC

size: -
D: -
V: TRBV10-3
J: TRBJ2-3
CDR3: CVISEGRTDTQYF
DNA: TGTGTCATCAGTGAGGGCCGCACAGATACGCAGTATTTT

size: -
D: -
V: TRBV10-3
J: TRBJ1-4
CDR3: CAISDSKEKLFF
DNA: TGTGCCATCAGTGACAGTAAGGAAAAACTGTTTTTT

size: -
D: TRBD1
V: TRBV24-1
J: TRBJ2-1
CDR3: CATSDAGTGADNEQFF
DNA: TGTGCCACCAGTGATGCCGGGACAGGGGCAGACAATGAGCAGTTCTTC

size: many
D: TRBD1
V: TRBV9
J: TRBJ2-5
CDR3: CASSRAAGQGQETQYF
DNA: TGTGCCAGCTCCAGGGCCGCGGGACAGGGTCAAGAGACCCAGTACTTC

size: few
D: -
V: TRBV28
J: TRBJ2-3
CDR3: CASSVGTFTDTQYF
DNA: TGTGCCAGCAGCGTCGGGACCTTCACAGATACGCAGTATTTT

size: many
D: -
V: TRBV9
J: TRBJ2-3
CDR3: CASSVVDDSDTQYF
DNA: TGTGCCAGCAGCGTAGTGGACGACTCAGATACGCAGTATTTT

size: few
D: -
V: TRBV27
J: TRBJ1-2
CDR3: CASSLSQVTYGYTF
DNA: TGTGCCAGCAGTTTAAGCCAGGTTACCTATGGCTACACCTTC

size: many
D: -
V: TRBV20-1
J: TRBJ2-2
CDR3: CSARVEALNTGELFF
DNA: TGCAGTGCTAGAGTAGAAGCTTTGAACACCGGGGAGCTGTTTTTT

size: many
D: TRBD1
V: TRBV3-1
J: TRBJ2-5
CDR3: CASRSGTGSKETQYF
DNA: TGTGCCAGCAGATCCGGGACAGGGAGTAAAGAGACCCAGTACTTC

size: few
D: -
V: TRBV5-1
J: TRBJ1-6
CDR3: CASRPRVSYNSPLHF
DNA: TGCGCCAGCAGGCCCAGGGTCTCCTATAATTCACCCCTCCACTTT

size: -
D: -
V: TRBV18
J: TRBJ1-5
CDR3: CASSPHQGPGQPQHF
DNA: TGTGCCAGCTCACCCCACCAGGGGCCAGGTCAGCCCCAGCATTTT

size: -
D: -
V: TRBV5-6
J: TRBJ2-7
CDR3: CASSLGGLGLTYEQYF
DNA: TGTGCCAGCAGCTTGGGGGGGCTGGGGTTGACCTACGAGCAGTACTTC

size: few
D: -
V: TRBV14
J: TRBJ1-1
CDR3: CASSQVPVGPAFF
DNA: TGTGCCAGCAGCCAAGTCCCTGTGGGGCCAGCTTTCTTT

size: -
D: TRBD2
V: TRBV3-1
J: TRBJ2-1
CDR3: CASRAGLAGGIEQFF
DNA: TGTGCCAGCAGAGCGGGACTAGCGGGTGGAATTGAGCAGTTCTTC

size: many
D: -
V: TRBV5-6
J: TRBJ2-2
CDR3: CASTSLPGGELFF
DNA: TGTGCCAGCACCTCTCTACCCGGGGGGGAGCTGTTTTTT

size: many
D: TRBD2
V: TRBV12-3/TRBV12-4
J: TRBJ2-7
CDR3: CASSLPRTSGIFF
DNA: TGTGCCAGCAGTTTACCTCGGACTAGCGGGATTTTTTTC

size: many
D: -
V: TRBV12-3/TRBV12-4
J: TRBJ2-7
CDR3: CASRDTSYEQYF
DNA: TGTGCCAGCCGGGACACTTCCTACGAGCAGTACTTC

size: many
D: -
V: TRBV5-1
J: TRBJ2-5
CDR3: CASRDDRLETQYF
DNA: TGCGCCAGCAGGGATGACCGGCTGGAGACCCAGTACTTC

size: many
D: TRBD1
V: TRBV29-1
J: TRBJ1-1
CDR3: CSVGDSLNTEAFF
DNA: TGCAGCGTTGGGGACAGCCTGAACACTGAAGCTTTCTTT

size: many
D: TRBD2
V: TRBV3-1
J: TRBJ2-5
CDR3: CASSQGGWREGRGYQETQYF
DNA: TGTGCCAGCAGCCAAGGGGGTTGGCGGGAGGGCCGGGGGTACCAAGAGACCCAGTACTTC

size: many
D: -
V: TRBV4-2
J: TRBJ2-3
CDR3: CASGGGATDTQYF
DNA: TGTGCCAGCGGTGGGGGGGCCACAGATACGCAGTATTTT

size: -
D: -
V: TRBV20-1
J: TRBJ1-1
CDR3: CSAGGLGTEAFF
DNA: TGCAGTGCCGGGGGGCTTGGCACTGAAGCTTTCTTT

size: many
D: -
V: TRBV5-1
J: TRBJ1-1
CDR3: CASSLDVNTEAFF
DNA: TGCGCCAGCAGCTTGGACGTTAACACTGAAGCTTTCTTT

size: few
D: TRBD2
V: TRBV20-1
J: TRBJ2-1
CDR3: CSALGLAGGFSSYNEQFF
DNA: TGCAGTGCTCTAGGACTAGCGGGGGGGTTTAGCTCCTACAATGAGCAGTTCTTC

size: -
D: TRBD2
V: TRBV7-2
J: TRBJ2-3
CDR3: CASQTSGGGTDTQYF
DNA: TGTGCCAGTCAAACCTCGGGGGGAGGCACAGATACGCAGTATTTT

size: few
D: TRBD2
V: TRBV6-5
J: TRBJ2-5
CDR3: CASSYSIFLVAGGKETQYF
DNA: TGTGCCAGCAGTTACTCGATTTTTTTAGTAGCGGGGGGAAAAGAGACCCAGTACTTC

size: many
D: -
V: TRBV12-3/TRBV12-4
J: TRBJ2-2
CDR3: CASSLAGSELFF
DNA: TGTGCCAGCAGTTTGGCCGGGTCGGAGCTGTTTTTT

size: -
D: TRBD1
V: TRBV4-2
J: TRBJ1-1
CDR3: CASSEPGTGNTEAFF
DNA: TGTGCCAGCAGCGAGCCCGGGACAGGGAACACTGAAGCTTTCTTT

size: -
D: -
V: TRBV28
J: TRBJ1-1
CDR3: CASSETTGLTEAFF
DNA: TGTGCCAGCAGTGAGACGACAGGACTCACTGAAGCTTTCTTT

size: -
D: -
V: TRBV6-1
J: TRBJ1-1
CDR3: CASSRQANTEAFF
DNA: TGTGCCAGCAGCCGACAGGCTAACACTGAAGCTTTCTTT

size: -
D: TRBD1
V: TRBV15
J: TRBJ2-1
CDR3: CATSTMGQGPSYYNEQFF
DNA: TGTGCCACCAGCACCATGGGACAGGGGCCTTCTTACTACAATGAGCAGTTCTTC

size: many
D: -
V: TRBV5-1
J: TRBJ2-5
CDR3: CASSSTGQQETQYF
DNA: TGCGCCAGCAGCTCAACAGGGCAGCAAGAGACCCAGTACTTC

size: many
D: TRBD1
V: TRBV20-1
J: TRBJ1-5
CDR3: CSARGQGRQPQHF
DNA: TGCAGTGCTAGGGGACAGGGTAGGCAGCCCCAGCATTTT

size: -
D: TRBD2
V: TRBV9
J: TRBJ2-5
CDR3: CASSHPGAGKETQYF
DNA: TGTGCCAGCAGCCACCCGGGAGCGGGGAAAGAGACCCAGTACTTC

size: few
D: TRBD1
V: TRBV27
J: TRBJ1-5
CDR3: CASRQGAMGNQPQHF
DNA: TGTGCCAGCAGGCAGGGGGCGATGGGCAATCAGCCCCAGCATTTT